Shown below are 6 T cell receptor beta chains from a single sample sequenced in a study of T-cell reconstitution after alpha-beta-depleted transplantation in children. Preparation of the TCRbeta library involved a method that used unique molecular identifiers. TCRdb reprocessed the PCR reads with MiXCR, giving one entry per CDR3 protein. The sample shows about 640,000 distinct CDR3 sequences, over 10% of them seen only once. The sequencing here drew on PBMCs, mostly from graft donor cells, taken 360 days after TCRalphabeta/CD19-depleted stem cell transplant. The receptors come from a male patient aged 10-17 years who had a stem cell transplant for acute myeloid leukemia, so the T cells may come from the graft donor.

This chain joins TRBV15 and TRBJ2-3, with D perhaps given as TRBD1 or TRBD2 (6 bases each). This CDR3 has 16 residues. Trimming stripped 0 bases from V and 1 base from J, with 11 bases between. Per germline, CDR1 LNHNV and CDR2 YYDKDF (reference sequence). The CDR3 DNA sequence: TGTGCCACCAGCAGAGATTCGGGGGCCCGCACAGATACGCAGTATTTT. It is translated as CATSRDSGARTDTQYF.

The CDR3 DNA is TGTGCCAGCAGTTCCCCAAGGTGGGAGGGACCCTCCTACGAGCAGTACTTC. Protein: CASSSPRWEGPSYEQYF. The gene calls are TRBV28 and TRBJ2-7, with 7 positions matching TRBD2. The V segment lost 4 bases and the J segment 0 bases; nucleotides outside the gene matches: 12. The CDR3 is made up of 17 amino acids. The V gene's germline CDR1 is MDHEN and CDR2 SYDVKM.

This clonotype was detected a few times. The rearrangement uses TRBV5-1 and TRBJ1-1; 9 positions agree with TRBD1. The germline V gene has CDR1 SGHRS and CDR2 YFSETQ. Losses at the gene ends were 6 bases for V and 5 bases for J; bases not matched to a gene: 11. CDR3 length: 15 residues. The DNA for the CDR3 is TGCGCCAGCAAACTTGGGGGGACAGGGATAACTGAAGCTTTCTTT. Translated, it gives CASKLGGTGITEAFF.

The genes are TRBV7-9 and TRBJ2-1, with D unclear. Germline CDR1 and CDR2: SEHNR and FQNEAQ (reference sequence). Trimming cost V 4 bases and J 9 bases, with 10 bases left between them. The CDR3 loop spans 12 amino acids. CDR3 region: CASSSRSGEQFF. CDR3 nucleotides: TGTGCCAGCAGCTCCCGATCAGGTGAGCAGTTCTTC.

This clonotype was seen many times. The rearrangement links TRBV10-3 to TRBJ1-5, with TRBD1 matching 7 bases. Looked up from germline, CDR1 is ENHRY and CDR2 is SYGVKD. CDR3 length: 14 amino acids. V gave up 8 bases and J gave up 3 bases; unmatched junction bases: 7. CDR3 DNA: TGTGCCATCGGAGGGGGCTCAAACAATCAGCCCCAGCATTTT. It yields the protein CAIGGGSNNQPQHF.

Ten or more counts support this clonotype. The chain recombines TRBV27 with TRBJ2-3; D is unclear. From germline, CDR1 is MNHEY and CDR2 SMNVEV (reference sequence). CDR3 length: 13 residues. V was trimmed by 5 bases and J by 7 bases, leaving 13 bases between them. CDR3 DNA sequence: TGTGCCAGCAGTCTCTCCCCCGGGTATACGCAGTATTTT. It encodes CASSLSPGYTQYF.